The T cell receptor (beta chain) described here comes from a study of shared clonotypes between healthy human individuals. This CDR3 comprises 15 residues. Trimming took 1 base from V and 2 from J, leaving 11 bases between them. CDR1 MNHNY and CDR2 SVGAGI come from the germline V gene (reference sequence). Findings and limits, study-wide: Although depth was large, rarefaction showed that sequencing of the sorted subsets was incomplete. Clonotypes not shared had lower generation probabilities than those common to all four donors. Exclusively blood specimens were collected; tissue repertoires likely differ.

A note on this clone: Its antigen is not known.

Replicate PCRs from sorted subsets contained approximately 190 ng DNA, which is 30,000 to 35,000 T cell genomes. Measured with immunoSEQ multiplex PCR; TCRdb has only the in-frame clones, and not every one. The sample consists of roughly 1,100,000 clones, approximately 68% of them appearing once. This receptor was identified in a young man in good health. Sequencing was performed on memory CD4+ T cells sorted from blood. Subset described: CD45RA-negative fraction. The chain recombines TRBV6-6 with TRBJ1-1; D is unclear. CDR3 sequence: CASSYFPGSNTEAFF. The CDR3 DNA is TGTGCCAGCAGTTACTTCCCTGGCAGTAACACTGAAGCTTTCTTT.